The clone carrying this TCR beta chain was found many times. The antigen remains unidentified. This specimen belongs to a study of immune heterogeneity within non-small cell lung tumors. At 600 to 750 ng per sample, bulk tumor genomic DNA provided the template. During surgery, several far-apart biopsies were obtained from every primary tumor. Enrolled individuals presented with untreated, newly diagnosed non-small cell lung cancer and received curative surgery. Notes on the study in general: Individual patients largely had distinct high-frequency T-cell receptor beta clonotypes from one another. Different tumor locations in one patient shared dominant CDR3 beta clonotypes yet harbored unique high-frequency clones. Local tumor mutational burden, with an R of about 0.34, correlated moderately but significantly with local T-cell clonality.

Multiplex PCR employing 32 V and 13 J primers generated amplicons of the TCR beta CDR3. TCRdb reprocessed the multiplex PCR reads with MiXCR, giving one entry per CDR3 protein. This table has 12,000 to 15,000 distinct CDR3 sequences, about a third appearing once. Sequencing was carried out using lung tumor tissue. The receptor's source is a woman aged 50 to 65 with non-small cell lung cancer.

The CDR3: CASSFARGLYTF. The CDR3 DNA follows: TGTGCCAGCAGTTTCGCCCGGGGGCTCTACACCTTC. The chain uses TRBV28 and TRBJ1-2; D might be TRBD1 (6 bases). Trimming left V 3 bases short and J 10 bases short, with 12 bases between. Germline V gives CDR1 MDHEN, CDR2 SYDVKM. The CDR3 runs 12 residues.